The T cell receptor beta chain described here comes from a study of blood T cells in healthy people across ages. For the study at large: About one barcoded TCR beta cDNA was captured per two T cells.

Samples each had at least 6 micrograms of total RNA extracted. The CDR3 totals 13 residues. The germline CDR1 and CDR2 sequences are SGHTA and FQGNSA. Losses at the gene ends were 5 bases for V and 7 bases for J; bases not matched to a gene: 8. Through a sample-barcoded 5' primer and a J-beta primer mix, a second PCR was run for roughly 7 to 12 cycles. MiXCR, applied by TCRdb to the 5' RACE reads, yields one record per CDR3 protein. This sample has some 1 million distinct CDR3 sequences, with 35% to 55% found just once. The sample taken for sequencing was blood. The sequence was collected from a woman aged 60-70 years in good health. The chain has TRBV7-2 and TRBJ2-7; 7 bases match TRBD1. CDR3 DNA sequence: TGTGCCAGCAGCAACAGGACAGGCTCTGAGCAGTACTTC. Its translation is CASSNRTGSEQYF. The complete variable domain, with remaining parts taken from reference TRBV7-2 and TRBJ2-7, reads GAGVSQSPSNKVTEKGKDVELRCDPISGHTALYWYRQSLGQGLEFLIYFQGNSAPDKSGLPSDRFSAERTGGSVSTLTIQRTQQEDSAVYLCASSNRTGSEQYFGPGTRLTVT.